These T cell receptor beta chains were read from a single sample in a study of post-analysis software for immune sequencing data. From the PCR reads, TCRdb called clonotypes with MiXCR, one entry per CDR3 protein. The data contain hundreds of thousands of distinct CDR3 sequences, around 64% of them seen just once; the ten biggest clones take up approximately 11%. The sample comprised blood. Receptors originate from a girl aged 2-10 years with multiple sclerosis. Each CDR3 is given with its conserved first and last residue. The D gene is left open where the match is weak. Part of the rows lack a size; the others show once, few, many or a class for expanded clones.

>TRBV9|TRBD1|15|TRBJ2-1|NA
CASSVGDRRYNEQFF
TGTGCCAGCAGCGTAGGGGACAGACGGTACAATGAGCAGTTCTTC
>TRBV29-1|NA|13|TRBJ2-1|NA
CSVAWARGNEQFF
TGCAGCGTTGCGTGGGCGAGAGGGAATGAGCAGTTCTTC
>TRBV28|NA|15|TRBJ2-1|NA
CASSLVRVKVNEQFF
TGTGCCAGCAGTTTAGTGCGAGTTAAGGTCAATGAGCAGTTCTTC
>TRBV24-1|NA|17|TRBJ2-1|NA
CATSDPRNRDHYDEQFF
TGTGCCACCAGTGATCCGAGAAACCGGGACCATTACGATGAGCAGTTCTTC
>TRBV29-1|NA|13|TRBJ1-1|few
CSVELQGGTEAFF
TGCAGCGTTGAATTACAAGGGGGTACTGAAGCTTTCTTT
>TRBV10-3|TRBD1|13|TRBJ2-1|NA
CAISEQGGETQFF
TGTGCCATCAGTGAACAGGGGGGAGAGACCCAGTTCTTC
>TRBV20-1|TRBD1|12|TRBJ1-2|NA
CSAEDRIYGYTF
TGCAGTGCCGAGGACAGGATCTATGGCTACACCTTC
>TRBV5-6|NA|13|TRBJ2-7|few
CASSRPRTYEQYF
TGTGCCAGCAGCCGTCCGCGTACCTACGAGCAGTACTTC
>TRBV7-8|TRBD2|16|TRBJ2-1|few
CASSVLAGSTYNEQFF
TGTGCCAGCAGCGTACTAGCGGGTTCTACCTACAATGAGCAGTTCTTC
>TRBV20-1|TRBD1|16|TRBJ1-2|NA
CSARMSGTGQDYGYTF
TGCAGTGCTAGGATGTCCGGGACAGGGCAGGACTATGGCTACACCTTC
>TRBV12-3/TRBV12-4|NA|15|TRBJ2-1|few
CASIHDSSTYNEQFF
TGTGCCAGCATCCACGACTCGTCAACCTACAATGAGCAGTTCTTC
>TRBV19|NA|14|TRBJ2-1|NA
CASTSNLGHNEQFF
TGTGCCAGTACCTCCAACCTAGGGCACAATGAGCAGTTCTTC
>TRBV20-1|NA|12|TRBJ2-3|NA
CSANRVNDTQYF
TGCAGTGCTAACCGCGTTAACGATACGCAGTATTTT
>TRBV20-1|NA|11|TRBJ1-6|NA
CSATPGLPLHF
TGCAGTGCCACCCCAGGGTTACCCCTCCACTTT
>TRBV12-3/TRBV12-4|NA|13|TRBJ1-5|NA
CASSFGPNQPQHF
TGTGCCAGCAGTTTTGGGCCCAATCAGCCCCAGCATTTT
>TRBV12-3/TRBV12-4|NA|14|TRBJ2-5|NA
CASSPETHQETQYF
TGTGCCAGCAGTCCCGAGACCCACCAAGAGACCCAGTACTTC
>TRBV11-2|TRBD1|15|TRBJ2-5|few
CASSFPQGVVETQYF
TGTGCCAGCAGCTTCCCACAGGGGGTCGTGGAGACCCAGTACTTC
>TRBV20-1|TRBD2|13|TRBJ2-5|NA
CSAGIDGGETQYF
TGCAGTGCCGGCATCGACGGGGGGGAGACCCAGTACTTC
>TRBV4-1|TRBD1|14|TRBJ2-4|NA
CASSQVLPGGSQYF
TGCGCCAGCAGCCAAGTCCTCCCAGGGGGTTCTCAGTACTTC
>TRBV5-5|TRBD1|13|TRBJ1-1|NA
CASSITGDTEAFF
TGTGCCAGCAGCATAACAGGGGACACTGAAGCTTTCTTT
>TRBV7-2|TRBD1|16|TRBJ2-4|NA
CASSLSGQGAKNIQYF
TGTGCCAGCAGCCTCTCGGGACAGGGGGCCAAAAACATTCAGTACTTC
>TRBV11-2|NA|15|TRBJ2-5|NA
CASSSRRGEGETQYF
TGTGCCAGCAGCTCTCGAAGGGGAGAGGGAGAGACCCAGTACTTC
>TRBV5-1|NA|15|TRBJ2-7|NA
CASSLDTGNSREQYF
TGCGCCAGCAGCTTGGATACGGGAAATTCACGGGAGCAGTACTTC
>TRBV3-1|TRBD2|14|TRBJ2-7|NA
CASSRAWEGYEQYF
TGTGCCAGCAGCCGCGCGTGGGAGGGTTACGAGCAGTACTTC
>TRBV12-3/TRBV12-4|NA|13|TRBJ1-1|NA
CASSLGTKAEAFF
TGTGCCAGCAGTTTAGGGACAAAGGCTGAAGCTTTCTTT
>TRBV12-3/TRBV12-4|NA|16|TRBJ2-5|NA
CASSSTRARGRETQYF
TGTGCCAGCAGTTCCACCCGGGCCAGGGGAAGGGAGACCCAGTACTTC
>TRBV10-3|NA|19|TRBJ2-2|NA
CAISTSLMGNRANTGELFF
TGTGCCATCAGTACTTCCTTGATGGGGAACCGCGCGAACACCGGGGAGCTGTTTTTT
>TRBV29-1|NA|12|TRBJ1-2|NA
CSVPGANYGYTF
TGCAGCGTGCCGGGGGCTAACTATGGCTACACCTTC
>TRBV7-2|NA|13|TRBJ2-7|NA
CASSSPATYEQYF
TGTGCCAGCAGCTCCCCGGCGACCTACGAGCAGTACTTC
>TRBV5-1|NA|15|TRBJ2-5|NA
CASSLELGLQETQYF
TGCGCCAGCAGCTTGGAATTGGGCTTGCAAGAGACCCAGTACTTC
>TRBV6-2/TRBV6-3|TRBD2|16|TRBJ2-3|NA
CASSSMGRGGTDTQYF
TGTGCCAGCAGTTCGATGGGGCGGGGGGGCACAGATACGCAGTATTTT
>TRBV29-1|TRBD1|15|TRBJ2-2|once
CSVSEWDRGRGELFF
TGCAGCGTGAGCGAGTGGGACAGGGGGCGCGGGGAGCTGTTTTTT
>TRBV5-1|NA|14|TRBJ2-5|NA
CASSSGGVGETQYF
TGCGCCAGCAGCTCTGGGGGAGTCGGGGAGACCCAGTACTTC
>TRBV2|NA|13|TRBJ2-1|few
CASSVERDNEQFF
TGTGCCAGCAGTGTTGAGAGGGACAATGAGCAGTTCTTC
>TRBV6-2/TRBV6-3|NA|14|TRBJ2-5|NA
CASSLTDVQETQYF
TGTGCCAGCAGTCTGACAGACGTCCAAGAGACCCAGTACTTC
>TRBV3-1|NA|12|TRBJ2-1|NA
CASSPSVNEQFF
TGTGCCAGCAGCCCCTCCGTTAATGAGCAGTTCTTC
>TRBV28|NA|17|TRBJ1-5|NA
CASSAIRQDYSNQPQHF
TGTGCCAGCAGTGCCATCCGCCAGGACTATAGCAATCAGCCCCAGCATTTT
>TRBV6-4|TRBD2|15|TRBJ2-1|NA
CASSLTSGDSGKQFF
TGTGCCAGCAGCCTGACTAGCGGGGATTCGGGTAAGCAGTTCTTC
>TRBV27|TRBD2|15|TRBJ2-3|NA
CASNPGTSATDTQYF
TGTGCCAGCAACCCGGGGACTAGCGCCACAGATACGCAGTATTTT
>TRBV2|NA|15|TRBJ1-1|NA
CASSRGRDTGTEAFF
TGTGCCAGCAGTCGCGGGCGGGATACGGGCACTGAAGCTTTCTTT
>TRBV2|NA|14|TRBJ2-7|NA
CASAGSPPSYEQYF
TGTGCCAGCGCAGGGTCACCTCCCTCCTACGAGCAGTACTTC
>TRBV5-1|NA|15|TRBJ2-5|once
CASSLDVGIQETQYF
TGCGCCAGCAGCCTGGACGTGGGGATTCAAGAGACCCAGTACTTC
>TRBV7-9|NA|15|TRBJ1-1|NA
CASSFLSGVDTEAFF
TGTGCCAGCAGCTTCTTGTCAGGGGTGGACACTGAAGCTTTCTTT
>TRBV27|TRBD2|16|TRBJ2-2|many
CASSLPGGDYTGELFF
TGTGCCAGCAGTCTCCCGGGGGGGGACTACACCGGGGAGCTGTTTTTT